These T cell receptor beta chains were read from a single sample in a study of long-term antiretroviral therapy in people with HIV. Sequencing was performed with immunoSEQ multiplex PCR; in TCRdb, only in-frame clones are kept and a portion is missing. The sample holds over 30,000 clones, around 90% seen once. The input for sequencing was unsorted PBMCs, taken 1.1 years after starting antiretroviral therapy. Source of these receptors: a man aged 18 to 29 with HIV. Both conserved end residues are part of each CDR3. A D gene is named only where the DNA matches it firmly. Size values are once, few and many counts, or a class for expanded clones, and some rows have none.

v_gene | len | d_gene | abundance | CDR3aa
TRBV5-1 | 17 | TRBD2 | - | CASSTGLAGGMTGELFF
TRBV15 | 14 | - | - | CATGGAGASYEQYF
TRBV18 | 17 | TRBD1 | once | CASSVARGHGMNTEAFF
TRBV13 | 16 | - | - | CASSLRGIATNEKLFF
TRBV29-1 | 12 | - | - | CSVDQGFHEQFF
TRBV29-1 | 15 | TRBD2 | - | CSVELSSGWNNEQFF
TRBV7-9 | 17 | - | - | CASSLAGGHRGSYEQYF
TRBV19 | 14 | TRBD2 | - | CASTIAGSSYEQYF
TRBV5-1 | 17 | - | - | CASSLDPPGSSGNTIYF
TRBV7-9 | 14 | TRBD1 | - | CASSTGQGTDTQYF
TRBV18 | 15 | - | - | CASSPVPILTDTQYF
TRBV7-2 | 16 | - | - | CASSRGAWPSSYEQYF
TRBV5-1 | 13 | - | - | CASSGTANTEAFF
TRBV5-1 | 13 | - | - | CASSLAVSNEQFF
TRBV30 | 13 | - | - | CAWSRISNTEAFF
TRBV7-3 | 14 | - | - | CASSLDRYTGELFF
TRBV18 | 15 | TRBD2 | - | CASSPTSGGAGEQYF
TRBV6-1 | 15 | - | - | CAISPQGGSNQPQHF
TRBV9 | 13 | - | - | CASSPEGPAGYTF
TRBV6-6 | 14 | - | once | CASSPGPANQPQHF
TRBV19 | 15 | TRBD1 | - | CASSIRDRGPYEQYF
TRBV2 | 10 | - | - | CASRRDEQFF
TRBV19 | 14 | TRBD1 | - | CASSRQGAPTEAFF
TRBV9 | 17 | TRBD1 | - | CASSVAPTGRTGNTIYF
TRBV27 | 14 | - | - | CASSPRYGYAEQYF
TRBV7-6 | 16 | TRBD1 | - | CASSIGQGLANYGYTF
TRBV30 | 14 | - | - | CAWSSFGPNNEQFF
TRBV7-3 | 13 | - | once | CASSLDGSYGYTF
TRBV2 | 17 | - | - | CASSVGGPASGANVLTF
TRBV6-5 | 14 | TRBD1 | - | CATQGTGVPYEQYF
TRBV6-4 | 13 | - | - | CASRTPFSYEQYF
TRBV13 | 16 | TRBD2 | - | CASSTGTSMTYNEQFF
TRBV6-5 | 14 | TRBD1 | - | CASSWPGTGNEQYF
TRBV14 | 13 | - | once | CASSRDYDQPQHF
TRBV10-2 | 13 | - | - | CASRTGGAETQYF
TRBV2 | 15 | TRBD2 | - | CASRRRTSGSDEQYF
TRBV18 | 14 | TRBD1 | - | CASSAQGKDSPLHF
TRBV5-1 | 12 | - | - | CASSDPNTEAFF
TRBV28 | 14 | - | - | CASVTARTSYEQYF
TRBV7-2 | 17 | - | - | CASSSLGTLAGNQPQHF
TRBV30 | 15 | - | - | CAWGLGGLEGEKLFF
TRBV2 | 13 | - | medium-sized | CASCSSYNQPQHF
TRBV18 | 13 | - | - | CASSRASMETQYF
TRBV11-2 | 14 | - | - | CATYWPGTPYEQYF
TRBV13 | 13 | - | - | CASSLTGFTEAFF
TRBV4-1 | 20 | TRBD2 | - | CASSQDRGLAGGHWGNIQYF
TRBV5-8 | 16 | TRBD1 | - | CASSRPQTGRGGGYTF
TRBV18 | 15 | - | - | CASSGTFISGNTIYF
TRBV2 | 13 | - | - | CASSLQTNTEAFF